One T cell receptor beta chain is described in this entry. Antigen specificity is unknown. The CDR3 end shows no conserved phenylalanine or tryptophan, and so a read error is likely. Because the CDR3's place on the DNA is in doubt, the DNA is left out and the CDR3 is given as listed by TCRdb. This entry comes from a study of blood T cells in healthy people across ages. Whole-study findings and limits: Both higher diversity and more naive CD4+ cells marked long-lived donors when set against aged donors. Any changes in expanded clonotypes were possibly confounded, as donor CMV status remained unknown.

Through a sample-barcoded 5' primer and a J-beta primer mix, a second PCR was run for roughly 6 to 12 cycles. Tags on each cDNA molecule came from a template-switch adaptor with 12 random nucleotides. TCRdb processed the 5' RACE reads anew with MiXCR; each CDR3 protein has one entry. The sample has more than 1,400,000 distinct CDR3 sequences, 42% seen once. 16 amino acids form the CDR3, both terminal residues included. This clonotype was sampled from a young woman in good health. Sequencing input: blood. The rearrangement links TRBV21-1 to TRBJ2-1; the D call in the table, TRBD1, was not verified against the DNA. TRBV21-1 is a documented pseudogene. CDR3 region: CASSKVAGVPTMSSSS.